This T cell receptor beta chain originates from a study of T-cell reconstitution after alpha-beta-depleted transplantation in children. Study-wide findings and caveats: Most T-cell counts and diversity one year after the transplant came from T cells that were newly produced. By about two months after transplant, alpha-beta T cells reportedly arose from several hundred graft clones that had expanded.

This clonotype was recorded at least ten times. Its specificity is unknown. Germline V gene lookup returns CDR1 MNHEY and CDR2 SVGEGT. V was cut by 3 bases and J by 2 bases, with 7 bases left in between. The CDR3 spans 13 residues. The TCRbeta library incorporated unique molecular identifiers. TCRdb used MiXCR to reprocess the PCR reads, holding one entry per CDR3 protein. This sample carries 450,000 to 600,000 distinct CDR3 sequences, over 9.5% of them seen once, and the ten largest clones take roughly 2.1%. The sequenced sample was PBMCs, obtained before TCRalphabeta/CD19-depleted stem cell transplant. The V and J genes are TRBV6-2 or TRBV6-3 and TRBJ1-1; D gene uncertain. This clonotype was obtained from a child younger than 10 with inherited bone marrow failure, due to receive a stem cell transplant. CDR3 coding DNA: TGTGCCAGCAGTTATTTTACAAACACTGAAGCTTTCTTT. It is translated as CASSYFTNTEAFF.